This is a list of T cell receptor beta chains from one sample in a study of blood T cell repertoires in COVID-19. Here immunoSEQ multiplex PCR was the method, and the copy in TCRdb shows in-frame clones only, minus some. The sample lists some 200,000 clones, 70% to 80% seen once, with approximately 8.6% in the top ten. The specimen sequenced was peripheral blood. The receptor source for this set is a woman aged 50 to 60 with active or convalescent COVID-19. The CDR3 runs from the conserved cysteine through the conserved F or W. The D gene is left open where the match is weak. Only part of the rows carry a size: once, few, many, or a class if the clone is expanded.

v_call	j_call	d_call	clone_size	cdr3_aa	cdr3_nt
TRBV29-1	TRBJ2-2	TRBD2	few	CSVGGLAGDSGELFF	TGCAGCGTTGGGGGACTAGCGGGAGATTCGGGGGAGCTGTTTTTT
TRBV6-1	TRBJ2-5	TRBD2	.	CASSERGGQETQYF	TGTGCCAGCAGTGAGCGGGGGGGCCAAGAGACCCAGTACTTC
TRBV7-9	TRBJ1-6	TRBD1	.	CASSASGDSYNSPLHF	TGTGCCAGCAGCGCTTCCGGGGACAGTTATAATTCACCCCTCCACTTT
TRBV11-3	TRBJ1-1	TRBD1	.	CASSFRPETGDTEAFF	TGTGCCAGCAGCTTCCGGCCCGAGACAGGGGACACTGAAGCTTTCTTT
TRBV5-6	TRBJ1-2	.	few	CASSPQETRYGYTF	TGTGCCAGCAGCCCCCAAGAGACAAGATATGGCTACACCTTC
TRBV20-1	TRBJ2-7	.	.	CSVWGGDKQYF	TGCAGTGTGTGGGGGGGGGACAAGCAGTACTTC
TRBV12-5	TRBJ2-3	TRBD2	.	CASGSLAGGLDTQYF	TGTGCTAGTGGTTCACTAGCGGGGGGACTAGATACGCAGTATTTT
TRBV18	TRBJ2-7	.	.	CASSPQGKVQYF	TGTGCCAGCTCACCACAGGGGAAGGTGCAGTACTTC
TRBV11-2	TRBJ2-3	.	.	CASSLSGTIGTDTQYF	TGTGCCAGCAGCTTAAGCGGGACAATAGGCACAGATACGCAGTATTTT
TRBV15	TRBJ2-5	TRBD2	.	CATSGTSGGLQETQYF	TGTGCCACCAGCGGGACTAGCGGGGGCCTACAAGAGACCCAGTACTTC